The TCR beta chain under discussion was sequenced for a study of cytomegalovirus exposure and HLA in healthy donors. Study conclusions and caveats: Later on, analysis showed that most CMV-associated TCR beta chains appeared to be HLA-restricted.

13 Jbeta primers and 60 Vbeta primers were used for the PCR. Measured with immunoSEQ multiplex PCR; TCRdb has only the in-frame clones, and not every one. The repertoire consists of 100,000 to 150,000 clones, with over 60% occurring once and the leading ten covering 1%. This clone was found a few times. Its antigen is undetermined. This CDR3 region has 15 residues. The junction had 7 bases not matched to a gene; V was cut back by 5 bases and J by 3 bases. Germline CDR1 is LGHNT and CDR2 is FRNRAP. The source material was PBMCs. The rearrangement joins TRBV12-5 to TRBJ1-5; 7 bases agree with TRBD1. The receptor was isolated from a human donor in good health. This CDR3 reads CASGDNRGFNQPQHF. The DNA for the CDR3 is TGTGCTAGTGGTGATAACAGGGGATTCAATCAGCCCCAGCATTTT.